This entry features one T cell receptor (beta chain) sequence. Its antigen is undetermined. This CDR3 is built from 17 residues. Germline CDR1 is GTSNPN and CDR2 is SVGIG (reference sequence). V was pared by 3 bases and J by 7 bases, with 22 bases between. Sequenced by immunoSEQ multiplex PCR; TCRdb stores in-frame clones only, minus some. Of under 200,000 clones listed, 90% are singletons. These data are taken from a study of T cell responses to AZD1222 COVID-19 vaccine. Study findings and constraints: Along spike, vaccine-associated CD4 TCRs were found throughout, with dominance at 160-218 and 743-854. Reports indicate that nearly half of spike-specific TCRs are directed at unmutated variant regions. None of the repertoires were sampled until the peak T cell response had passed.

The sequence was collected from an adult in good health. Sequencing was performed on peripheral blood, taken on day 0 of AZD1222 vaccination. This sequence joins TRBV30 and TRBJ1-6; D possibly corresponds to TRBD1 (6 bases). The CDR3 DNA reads TGTGCCTGGAGAGGAGGGACATCTCTTAGGTACAATTCACCCCTCCACTTT. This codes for CAWRGGTSLRYNSPLHF.